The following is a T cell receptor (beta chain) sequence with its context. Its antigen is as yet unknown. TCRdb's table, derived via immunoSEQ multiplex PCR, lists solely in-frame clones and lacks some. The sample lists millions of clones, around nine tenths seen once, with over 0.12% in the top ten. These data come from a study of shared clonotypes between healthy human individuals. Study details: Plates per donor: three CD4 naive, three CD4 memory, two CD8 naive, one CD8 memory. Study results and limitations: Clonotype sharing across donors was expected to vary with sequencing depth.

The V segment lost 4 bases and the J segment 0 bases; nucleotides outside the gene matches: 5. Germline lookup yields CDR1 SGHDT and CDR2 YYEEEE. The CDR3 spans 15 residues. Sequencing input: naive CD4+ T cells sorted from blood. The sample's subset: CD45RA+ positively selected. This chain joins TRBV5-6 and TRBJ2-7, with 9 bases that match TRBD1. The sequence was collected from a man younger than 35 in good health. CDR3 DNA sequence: TGTGCCAGCAGCCCAGGGACAGGGCACTCCTACGAGCAGTACTTC. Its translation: CASSPGTGHSYEQYF.